Presented here are 16 T cell receptor beta chains from one specimen sequenced in a study of control samples from healthy donors and cancer patients. TCRdb's copy holds only in-frame clones and misses some; the assay was immunoSEQ multiplex PCR. This sample carries 150,000 or so clones, just under 95% of them seen once, and the ten largest clones take 4.5% to 7%. The sample comprised blood. The source of these receptors is a man aged 18 to 35 in good health.

The chain couples TRBV6-5 to TRBJ2-7; D uncertain. V was pared by 0 bases and J by 3 bases, with 9 bases between. CDR1 and CDR2 (germline): MNHEY, SVGAGI. The CDR3 has 14 amino acids. CDR3 sequence (DNA): TGTGCCAGCAGTTACTCTCACCATGGCTACGAGCAGTACTTC. This gives the protein CASSYSHHGYEQYF.

The chain has TRBV27 and TRBJ2-6, with unresolved D. Germline CDR1 and CDR2: MNHEY and SMNVEV (reference sequence). This CDR3 contains 14 residues. Trimming pared 6 bases from V and 0 bases from J, leaving 6 bases between. CDR3 sequence (DNA): TGTGCCAGCAGCTTGAGCTCTGGGGCCAACGTCCTGACTTTC. As protein: CASSLSSGANVLTF. The entire variable domain, with the rest obtained from reference TRBV27 and TRBJ2-6, is as follows: EAQVTQNPRYLITVTGKKLTVTCSQNMNHEYMSWYRQDPGLGLRQIYYSMNVEVTDKGDVPEGYKVSRKEKRNFPLILESPSPNQTSLYFCASSLSSGANVLTFGAGSRLTVL.

This clone was seen only once. The chain joins TRBV5-1 to TRBJ1-5, with D uncertain. Germline-derived CDR1 and CDR2 are SGHRS and YFSETQ. This CDR3 has 15 amino acids. V was clipped by 1 base and J by 0 bases, with 8 bases between them. Here the CDR3 reads CASSLQGYSNQPQHF. The CDR3 DNA is TGCGCCAGCAGCTTGCAAGGGTATAGCAATCAGCCCCAGCATTTT.

This chain uses TRBV9 with TRBJ2-2; D remains ambiguous. The V and J ends lost 0 bases and 6 bases respectively, with 6 bases between them. CDR3 length: 13 amino acids. Germline V lookup: CDR1 SGDLS, CDR2 YYNGEE. CDR3 in amino acids: CASSVEVAGELFF. The DNA for the CDR3 is TGTGCCAGCAGCGTAGAGGTCGCCGGGGAGCTGTTTTTT. Filled out from reference TRBV9 and TRBJ2-2, the complete variable domain reads DSGVTQTPKHLITATGQRVTLRCSPRSGDLSVYWYQQSLDQGLQFLIQYYNGEERAKGNILERFSAQQFPDLHSELNLSSLELGDSALYFCASSVEVAGELFFGEGSRLTVL.

The gene calls are TRBV7-2 and TRBJ2-7; D gene uncertain. The CDR3 has 13 residues. Looked up from germline, CDR1 is SGHTA and CDR2 is FQGNSA. Deletions cut 4 bases from V and 3 bases from J, with 10 bases between. The CDR3 DNA reads as TGTGCCAGCAGCTCTAGTCCCCACTACGAGCAGTACTTC. Residues: CASSSSPHYEQYF.

The chain carries TRBV5-4 and TRBJ2-7, with D perhaps given as TRBD1 or TRBD2 (5 bases each). Per germline, CDR1 SGHNT and CDR2 YYREEE (reference sequence). The V end was cut by 2 bases, the J end by 2 bases, with 11 bases between. The CDR3 has 14 amino acids. The CDR3 DNA reads TGTGCCAGCAGCTTAGGGACGGACCCCTACGAGCAGTACTTC. Translation: CASSLGTDPYEQYF. Looking up the rest from reference TRBV5-4 and TRBJ2-7 gives the full variable domain: ETGVTQSPTHLIKTRGQQVTLRCSSQSGHNTVSWYQQALGQGPQFIFQYYREEENGRGNFPPRFSGLQFPNYSSELNVNALELDDSALYLCASSLGTDPYEQYFGPGTRLTVT.

The rearrangement joins TRBV15 to TRBJ2-7, with D hard to call. The germline gives CDR1 LNHNV, CDR2 YYDKDF (reference sequence). The CDR3 totals 14 residues. The V and J ends lost 1 base and 4 bases respectively, with 11 bases between them. As DNA, the CDR3 is TGTGCCACCAGCAGAGGCTGGTTAGGGTACGAGCAGTACTTC. Amino acids: CATSRGWLGYEQYF. Drawing the rest from reference TRBV15 and TRBJ2-7, the complete variable domain is DAMVIQNPRYQVTQFGKPVTLSCSQTLNHNVMYWYQQKSSQAPKLLFHYYDKDFNNEADTPDNFQSRRPNTSFCFLDIRSPGLGDTAMYLCATSRGWLGYEQYFGPGTRLTVT.

This chain joins TRBV6-5 and TRBJ2-7; the match to TRBD1 covers 8 bases. The V segment lost 7 bases and the J segment 2 bases; nucleotides outside the gene matches: 1. There are 12 residues in the CDR3. CDR1 MNHEY and CDR2 SVGAGI come from the germline V gene. The CDR3 region has the DNA TGTGCCAGCAACAGGGGGACCTACGAGCAGTACTTC. Amino acids: CASNRGTYEQYF.

V gene TRBV23-1 combines with J gene TRBJ1-3; D unclear. TRBV23-1 is marked as an open reading frame, function uncertain. V lost 7 bases to trimming and J lost 4 bases, with 17 bases between them. CDR3 size: 15 residues. In DNA, the CDR3 is TGCGCCAGCAACCGAGACCCAGCATCCGGAAACACCATATATTTT. It translates to CASNRDPASGNTIYF.

The rearrangement joins TRBV20-1 to TRBJ1-1; 8 bases match TRBD1. With 7 bases clipped from V and 10 bases from J, the junction kept 17 bases outside the gene matches. The CDR3 loop spans 14 amino acids. Germline-derived CDR1 and CDR2 are DFQATT and SNEGSKA (reference sequence). DNA of the CDR3: TGCAGTGTTAGTCTGGGACAGGATGCGCTAGGAGCTTTCTTT. Encoded protein: CSVSLGQDALGAFF.

The chain carries TRBV28 and TRBJ2-7; D tentatively reads TRBD1 or TRBD2 (5 bases each). Germline V lookup: CDR1 MDHEN, CDR2 SYDVKM. The CDR3 is made up of 13 amino acids. Trimming took 6 bases from V and 3 from J, leaving 12 bases between them. CDR3 sequence: CASRGDPYYEQYF. The DNA of the CDR3 is TGTGCCAGCAGGGGGGACCCTTACTACGAGCAGTACTTC.

V gene TRBV2 combines with J gene TRBJ1-1; D is unclear. The CDR3 loop spans 11 amino acids. V was shortened by 5 bases and J by 3 bases, with 4 bases between the two germline ends. Germline V gene lookup returns CDR1 SNHLY and CDR2 FYNNEI. The CDR3 protein is CASSSDTEAFF. DNA of the CDR3: TGTGCCAGCAGTTCGGACACTGAAGCTTTCTTT. The variable domain in full, with the rest retrieved from reference TRBV2 and TRBJ1-1, is EPEVTQTPSHQVTQMGQEVILRCVPISNHLYFYWYRQILGQKVEFLVSFYNNEISEKSEIFDDQFSVERPDGSNFTLKIRSTKLEDSAMYFCASSSDTEAFFGQGTRLTVV.

The chain employs TRBV7-9 and TRBJ1-1, with TRBD1 matching over 7 bases. Germline-derived CDR1 and CDR2 are SEHNR and FQNEAQ (reference sequence). The CDR3 covers 15 residues. The trim removed 5 bases at V and 1 base at J, leaving 7 bases unmatched. CDR3 nucleotides: TGTGCCAGCAGCCCGCGGGACAGAGCGAACACTGAAGCTTTCTTT. Amino acid sequence: CASSPRDRANTEAFF.

The chain recombines TRBV28 with TRBJ2-1; no definite D call. Trimming shortened V by 1 base and J by 7 bases, and 2 bases separated the two germline ends. CDR1 MDHEN and CDR2 SYDVKM come from the germline V gene. CDR3 length: 11 residues. CDR3 coding DNA: TGTGCCAGCAGTTTATTGAATGAGCAGTTCTTC. This gives the protein CASSLLNEQFF.

The chain links TRBV7-9 to TRBJ2-1; 8 bases are shared with TRBD2. This CDR3 is 14 amino acids long. From germline, CDR1 is SEHNR and CDR2 FQNEAQ (reference sequence). Unmatched junction bases numbered 5, after V lost 5 bases and J lost 5 bases. CDR3 DNA: TGTGCCAGCAGCCGCGGGGGGAAGAACAATGAGCAGTTCTTC. Translated: CASSRGGKNNEQFF.

The chain uses TRBV4-2 and TRBJ1-3, with no clear D. Trimming cost V 0 bases and J 8 bases, with 11 bases left between them. Germline CDR1 and CDR2: LGHNA and YNFKEQ. The CDR3 totals 14 residues. In DNA, the CDR3 is TGTGCCAGCAGCCAAGAGCTGGCTTTAGACACCATATATTTT. Protein: CASSQELALDTIYF.